This is a list of T cell receptor beta chains from one sample in a study of neurological immune-mediated disorders. One entry per CDR3 protein results from TCRdb running MiXCR on the 5' RACE reads. The sample lists 84,000 or so distinct CDR3 sequences, 3.5% to 5.5% occurring once. The sequencing input was PBMCs. These receptors all stem from a woman aged 55-69 years with multiple sclerosis. Both conserved end residues are part of each CDR3. D genes are given only for firm matches. Size tells how often a clone was seen (once, few, many) or the class of an expanded clone, and some rows leave it out.

cdr3_aa | cdr3_nt | clone_size | v_call | d_call | j_call
CSVAVSSYEQYF | TGCAGCGTTGCAGTCAGCTCCTACGAGCAGTACTTC | many | TRBV29-1 | - | TRBJ2-7
CASSRQPNSNQPQHF | TGCGCCAGCAGCCGACAGCCTAATAGCAATCAGCCCCAGCATTTT | - | TRBV4-1 | - | TRBJ1-5
CASSLGLAATGGELFF | TGTGCCAGCAGTTTAGGGCTAGCGGCGACTGGCGGGGAGCTGTTTTTT | many | TRBV28 | TRBD2 | TRBJ2-2
CASSPRGAAETQYF | TGTGCCAGCAGCCCCCGGGGGGCTGCTGAGACCCAGTACTTC | many | TRBV7-8 | - | TRBJ2-5
CASSLNRDSSYEQYF | TGTGCCAGCAGCTTGAACCGGGACAGTTCCTACGAGCAGTACTTC | many | TRBV11-2 | TRBD1 | TRBJ2-7
CSVFTGPNYGYTF | TGCAGCGTCTTCACAGGGCCCAACTATGGCTACACCTTC | many | TRBV29-1 | - | TRBJ1-2
CASSLGGRGQSPLHF | TGCGCCAGCAGCTTGGGGGGCAGGGGGCAATCACCCCTCCACTTT | few | TRBV5-1 | TRBD1 | TRBJ1-6
CASSSHDAAVNYGYTF | TGTGCCAGCAGCTCACACGATGCCGCAGTTAACTATGGCTACACCTTC | many | TRBV3-1 | - | TRBJ1-2
CASSPSSQGNTYEQYF | TGTGCCAGCAGCCCGTCGTCACAGGGAAACACCTACGAGCAGTACTTC | many | TRBV5-6 | - | TRBJ2-7
CATYVDRSSYEQYF | TGTGCCACATACGTCGACAGGTCCTCCTACGAGCAGTACTTC | many | TRBV28 | - | TRBJ2-7
CASSLESETQYF | TGCGCCAGCAGCTTGGAGAGTGAGACCCAGTACTTC | many | TRBV5-1 | - | TRBJ2-5
CASSLGAAEQETQYF | TGTGCCAGCAGCTTAGGGGCTGCGGAACAAGAGACCCAGTACTTC | many | TRBV5-5 | - | TRBJ2-5
CASSARDRGGIQPQHF | TGTGCCAGCAGTGCCCGGGACAGGGGGGGTATTCAGCCCCAGCATTTT | - | TRBV6-1 | TRBD1 | TRBJ1-5
CASSSTGVSNQPQHF | TGCGCCAGCAGCTCGACAGGGGTGAGCAATCAGCCCCAGCATTTT | many | TRBV5-1 | TRBD1 | TRBJ1-5
CASSLAGTGGFKTEAFF | TGCGCCAGCAGCTTGGCCGGGACAGGGGGCTTTAAGACTGAAGCTTTCTTT | many | TRBV5-1 | TRBD1 | TRBJ1-1
CASSYSGAGSDEQYF | TGTGCCAGCAGTTACTCGGGGGCAGGGTCCGACGAGCAGTACTTC | many | TRBV6-6 | - | TRBJ2-7
CSARSGQYNEQFF | TGCAGTGCTAGATCCGGACAGTACAATGAGCAGTTCTTC | many | TRBV20-1 | - | TRBJ2-1
CASSLVSETQYF | TGTGCCAGCAGCTTAGTTTCGGAGACCCAGTACTTC | many | TRBV7-9 | - | TRBJ2-5
CASSRGWGSGNTIYF | TGCGCCAGCAGCCGAGGTTGGGGGTCTGGAAACACCATATATTTT | many | TRBV5-1 | - | TRBJ1-3
CASSLLSRTQETQYF | TGTGCCAGCAGTTTATTATCTCGGACCCAAGAGACCCAGTACTTC | many | TRBV27 | - | TRBJ2-5
CASSRRAKATEAFF | TGTGCCAGCAGCCGGAGGGCAAAGGCCACTGAAGCTTTCTTT | many | TRBV3-1 | - | TRBJ1-1
CASSRGDPSTDTQYF | TGTGCCAGCAGCCGCGGGGACCCCTCCACAGATACGCAGTATTTT | many | TRBV12-3/TRBV12-4 | - | TRBJ2-3
CASSPPGTSGTGELFF | TGTGCCAGCTCACCACCCGGGACTAGCGGCACCGGGGAGCTGTTTTTT | many | TRBV18 | TRBD2 | TRBJ2-2
CASSQGGETQYF | TGTGCCAGCAGCCAAGGCGGAGAGACCCAGTACTTC | many | TRBV3-1 | - | TRBJ2-5